This T cell receptor (beta chain) was captured by sequencing in a study of T cell responses to AZD1222 COVID-19 vaccine. Looked up from germline, CDR1 is SGHNT and CDR2 is YYREEE (reference sequence). The CDR3 sequence is 15 residues long. As concerns this clone: As yet, its antigen is unknown. One junction end disagrees with the germline gene, perhaps due to a read error.

Study-wide findings and caveats: Spike-specific TCR breadth and depth went up after people got two AZD1222 doses. Distributed over spike, vaccine-associated CD4 TCRs predominated at 160-218 and 743-854. None of the repertoires were sampled until the peak T cell response had passed. Nearly half of unique spike-specific TCRs reportedly avoided B.1.351 and B.1.1.7 mutated regions.

Method: immunoSEQ multiplex PCR; TCRdb's copy keeps in-frame clones and lacks some. The table has about 120,000 clones, around 85% seen once. The source of this sequence is an adult in good health. This chain connects TRBV5-4 to TRBJ1-1, with D tentatively TRBD1 (5 bases). The source material was peripheral blood, sampled on day 0 of AZD1222 vaccination. The CDR3 here is CASSSPGMLNSEAFF. The CDR3, as DNA: TGTGCCAGCAGCTCTCCAGGGATGCTGAACTCTGAAGCTTTCTTT.